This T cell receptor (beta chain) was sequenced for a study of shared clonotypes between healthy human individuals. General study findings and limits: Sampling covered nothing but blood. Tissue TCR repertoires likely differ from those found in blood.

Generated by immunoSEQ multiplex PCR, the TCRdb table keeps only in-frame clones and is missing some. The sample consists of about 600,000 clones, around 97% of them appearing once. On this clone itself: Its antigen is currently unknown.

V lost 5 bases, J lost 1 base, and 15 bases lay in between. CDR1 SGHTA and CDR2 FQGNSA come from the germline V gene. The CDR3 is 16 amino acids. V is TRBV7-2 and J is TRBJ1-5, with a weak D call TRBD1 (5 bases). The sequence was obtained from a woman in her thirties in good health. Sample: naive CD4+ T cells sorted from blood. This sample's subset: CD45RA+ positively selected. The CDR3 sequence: CASSPRSGLSNQPQHF. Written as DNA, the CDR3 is TGTGCCAGCAGCCCCAGATCAGGGCTAAGCAATCAGCCCCAGCATTTT.